This T cell receptor beta chain came from a study of blood T cell repertoires in COVID-19. Study-level information: Acute-phase and convalescent COVID-19 samples originated in the United States, Italy and Spain. PBMCs, B-cell-depleted T cells, or T cells provided the cDNA or gDNA that made up the material.

Method: immunoSEQ multiplex PCR; TCRdb's copy keeps in-frame clones and lacks some. The sample consists of some 270,000 clones, 89% of them appearing once. This CDR3 is 15 amino acids long. The V segment lost 8 bases and the J segment 4 bases; nucleotides outside the gene matches: 9. CDR1 is MNHEY and CDR2 is SMNVEV in the germline V gene (reference sequence). The TCR comes from a woman aged 40 to 50 who had recovered from COVID-19. The genes are TRBV27 and TRBJ2-1; 9 bases fit TRBD1. Specimen: peripheral blood. The CDR3: CASGSDRGVYNEQFF. The CDR3 bases are TGTGCCAGCGGATCGGACAGGGGTGTGTACAATGAGCAGTTCTTC.